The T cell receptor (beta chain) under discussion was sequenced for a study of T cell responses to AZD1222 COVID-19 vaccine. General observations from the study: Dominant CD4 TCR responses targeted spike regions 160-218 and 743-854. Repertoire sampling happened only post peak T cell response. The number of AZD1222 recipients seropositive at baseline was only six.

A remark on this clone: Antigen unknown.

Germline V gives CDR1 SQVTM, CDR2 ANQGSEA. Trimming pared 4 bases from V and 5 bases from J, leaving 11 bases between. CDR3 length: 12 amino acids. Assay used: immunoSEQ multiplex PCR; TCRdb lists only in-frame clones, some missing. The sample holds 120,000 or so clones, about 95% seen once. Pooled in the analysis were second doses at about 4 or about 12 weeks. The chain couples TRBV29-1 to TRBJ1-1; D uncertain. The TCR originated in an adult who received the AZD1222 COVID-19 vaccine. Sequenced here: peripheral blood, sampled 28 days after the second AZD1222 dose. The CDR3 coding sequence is TGCAGCGTTGTCAGTAAGCGGACTGAAGCTTTCTTT. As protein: CSVVSKRTEAFF. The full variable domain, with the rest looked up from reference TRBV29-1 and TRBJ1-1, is SAVISQKPSRDICQRGTSLTIQCQVDSQVTMMFWYRQQPGQSLTLIATANQGSEATYESGFVIDKFPISRPNLTFSTLTVSNMSPEDSSIYLCSVVSKRTEAFFGQGTRLTVV.